This record looks at one T cell receptor beta chain sequence and its context. The data belong to a study of cytotoxic CD8 clonotypes in ibrutinib-treated CLL. Trimming at V came to 5 bases and at J to 4 bases, leaving 14 bases not matched to a gene. CDR3 length: 18 residues. Germline CDR1 SGHVS, CDR2 FNYEAQ. Method: immunoSEQ multiplex PCR; TCRdb's copy keeps in-frame clones and lacks some. This table has 15,000 to 20,000 clones, around two thirds appearing once. This receptor was obtained from a human donor with chronic lymphocytic leukemia. The chain has TRBV7-6 and TRBJ2-1, with 10 bases identical to TRBD2. The input for sequencing was PBMCs, taken after 12 months of ibrutinib treatment. Here the CDR3 DNA reads TGTGCCAGCAGCCCCCAACCAATAGCGGGAGGCCCGTACAATGAGCAGTTCTTC. This translates into CASSPQPIAGGPYNEQFF.